The source of this TCR beta chain is a study of CD8+CD57+ T cells in acquired aplastic anemia. Study background: The DNA of sorted CD4+ and CD8+ cells averaged roughly 3.2 ug.

TCR beta VDJ combinations and CDR3 sequences were profiled from genomic DNA. TCRdb processed the reads anew with MiXCR; each CDR3 protein has one entry. The sample records about 160,000 distinct CDR3 sequences, roughly 48% being singletons. The V gene's germline CDR1 is SNHLY and CDR2 FYNNEI. The length of the CDR3 is 15 residues. The V end lost 1 base, the J end lost 4 bases, and 13 bases lay between the germline ends. Sequencing involved patients with CD8+CD57+ cell expansion previously shown by flow cytometry. Sequencing was carried out using sorted CD4+, CD8+, or CD8+CD57+ T cells (not recorded which) from PBMCs. The rearrangement uses TRBV2 and TRBJ1-1; a possible D gene is TRBD1 (5 bases). The receptor was derived from a human donor with aplastic anemia. CDR3: CASSEVGRAGTEAFF. CDR3 coding DNA: TGTGCCAGCAGTGAAGTCGGCAGGGCAGGCACTGAAGCTTTCTTT.